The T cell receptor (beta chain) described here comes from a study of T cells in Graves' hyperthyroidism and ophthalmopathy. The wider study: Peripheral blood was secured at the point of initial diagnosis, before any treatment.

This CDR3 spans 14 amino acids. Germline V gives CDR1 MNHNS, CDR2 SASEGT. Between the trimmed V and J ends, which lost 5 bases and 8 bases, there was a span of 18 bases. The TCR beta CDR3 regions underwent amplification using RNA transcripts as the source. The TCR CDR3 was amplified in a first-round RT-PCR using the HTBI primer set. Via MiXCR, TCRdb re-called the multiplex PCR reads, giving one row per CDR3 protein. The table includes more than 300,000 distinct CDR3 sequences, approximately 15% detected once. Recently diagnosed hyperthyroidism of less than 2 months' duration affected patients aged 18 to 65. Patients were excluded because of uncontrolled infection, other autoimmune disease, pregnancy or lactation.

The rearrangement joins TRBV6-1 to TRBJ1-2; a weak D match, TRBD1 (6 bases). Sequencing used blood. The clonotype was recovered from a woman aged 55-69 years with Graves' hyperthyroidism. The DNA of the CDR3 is TGTGCCAGCAGTTCGCGGGGGCGATTGTGGGGCTACACCTTC. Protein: CASSSRGRLWGYTF.